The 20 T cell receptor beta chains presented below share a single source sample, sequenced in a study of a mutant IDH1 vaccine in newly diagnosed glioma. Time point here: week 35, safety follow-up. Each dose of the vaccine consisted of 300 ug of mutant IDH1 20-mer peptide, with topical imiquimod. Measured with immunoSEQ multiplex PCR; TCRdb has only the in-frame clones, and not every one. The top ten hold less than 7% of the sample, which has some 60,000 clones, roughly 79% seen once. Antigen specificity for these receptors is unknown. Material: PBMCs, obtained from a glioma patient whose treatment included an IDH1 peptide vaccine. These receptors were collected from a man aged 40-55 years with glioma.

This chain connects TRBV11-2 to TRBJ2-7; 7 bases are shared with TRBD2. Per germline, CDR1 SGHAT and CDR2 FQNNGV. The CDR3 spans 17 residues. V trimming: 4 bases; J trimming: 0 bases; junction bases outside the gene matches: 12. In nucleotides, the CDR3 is TGTGCCAGCAGCTACTCCGGTGGAGCTAGCGGCTCCTACGAGCAGTACTTC. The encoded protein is CASSYSGGASGSYEQYF. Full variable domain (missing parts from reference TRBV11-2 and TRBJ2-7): EAGVAQSPRYKIIEKRQSVAFWCNPISGHATLYWYQQILGQGPKLLIQFQNNGVVDDSQLPKDRFSAERLKGVDSTLKIQPAKLEDSAVYLCASSYSGGASGSYEQYFGPGTRLTVT.

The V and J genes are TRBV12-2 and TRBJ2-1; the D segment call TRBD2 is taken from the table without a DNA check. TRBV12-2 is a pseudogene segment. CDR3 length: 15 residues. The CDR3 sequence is CASRLNREKCTEQFF. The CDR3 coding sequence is TGTGCAAGTCGCTTAAATAGGGAGAAATGTACTGAGCAGTTCTTC.

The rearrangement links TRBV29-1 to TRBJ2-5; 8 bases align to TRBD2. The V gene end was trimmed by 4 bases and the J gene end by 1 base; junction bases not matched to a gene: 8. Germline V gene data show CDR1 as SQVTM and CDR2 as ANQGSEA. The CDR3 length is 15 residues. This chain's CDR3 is CSVGHRGLVQETQYF. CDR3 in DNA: TGCAGCGTTGGACACCGGGGACTAGTCCAAGAGACCCAGTACTTC.

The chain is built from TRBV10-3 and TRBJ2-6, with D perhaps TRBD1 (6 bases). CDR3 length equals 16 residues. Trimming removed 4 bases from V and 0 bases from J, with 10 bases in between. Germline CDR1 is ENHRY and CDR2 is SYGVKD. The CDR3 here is CAISVDRSSGANVLTF. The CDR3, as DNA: TGTGCCATCAGTGTAGACAGGAGCTCTGGGGCCAACGTCCTGACTTTC.

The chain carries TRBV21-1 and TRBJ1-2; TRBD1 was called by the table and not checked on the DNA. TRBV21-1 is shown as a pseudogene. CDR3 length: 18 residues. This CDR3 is CASSKAREGDRAFYGYTF. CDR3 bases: TGTGCCAGCAGCAAAGCGAGGGAAGGGGACAGGGCGTTCTATGGCTACACCTTC.

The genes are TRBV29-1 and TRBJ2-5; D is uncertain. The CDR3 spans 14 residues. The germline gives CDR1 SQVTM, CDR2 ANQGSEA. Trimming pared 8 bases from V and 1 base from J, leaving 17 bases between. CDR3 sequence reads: CSSIIPPIQETQYF. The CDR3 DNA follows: TGCAGCTCAATCATCCCCCCCATCCAAGAGACCCAGTACTTC.

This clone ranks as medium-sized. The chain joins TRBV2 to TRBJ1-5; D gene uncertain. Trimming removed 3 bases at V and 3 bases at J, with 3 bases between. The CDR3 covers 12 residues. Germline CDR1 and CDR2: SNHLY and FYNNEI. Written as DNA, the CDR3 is TGTGCCAGCAGTGACCCCAATCAGCCCCAGCATTTT. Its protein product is CASSDPNQPQHF.

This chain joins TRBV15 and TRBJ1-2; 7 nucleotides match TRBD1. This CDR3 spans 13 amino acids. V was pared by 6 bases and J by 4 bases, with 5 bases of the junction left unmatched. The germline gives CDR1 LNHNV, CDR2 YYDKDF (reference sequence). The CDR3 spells CATRGTDTYGYTF. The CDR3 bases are TGTGCCACCAGGGGGACAGATACCTATGGCTACACCTTC.

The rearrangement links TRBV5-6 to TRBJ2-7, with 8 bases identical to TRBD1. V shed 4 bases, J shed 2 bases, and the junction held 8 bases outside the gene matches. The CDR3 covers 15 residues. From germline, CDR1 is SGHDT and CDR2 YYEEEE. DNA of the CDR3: TGTGCCAGCAGCCCTCCGCCGGGACAGGCCTACGAGCAGTACTTC. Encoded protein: CASSPPPGQAYEQYF.

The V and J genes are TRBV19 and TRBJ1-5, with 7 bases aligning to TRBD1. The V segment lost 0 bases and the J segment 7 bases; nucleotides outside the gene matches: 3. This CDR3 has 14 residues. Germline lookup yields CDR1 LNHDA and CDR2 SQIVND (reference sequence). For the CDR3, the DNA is TGTGCCAGTAGTATAGACAGGGGGACCCAGCCCCAGCATTTT. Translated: CASSIDRGTQPQHF.

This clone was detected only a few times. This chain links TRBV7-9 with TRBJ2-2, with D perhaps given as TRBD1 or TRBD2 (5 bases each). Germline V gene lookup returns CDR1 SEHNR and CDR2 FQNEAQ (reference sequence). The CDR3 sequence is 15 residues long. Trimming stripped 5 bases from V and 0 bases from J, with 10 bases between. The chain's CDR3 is CASSPRDANTGELFF. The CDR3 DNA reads TGTGCCAGCAGCCCCAGGGACGCGAACACCGGGGAGCTGTTTTTT. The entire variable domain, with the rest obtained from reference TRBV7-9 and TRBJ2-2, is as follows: DTGVSQNPRHKITKRGQNVTFRCDPISEHNRLYWYRQTLGQGPEFLTYFQNEAQLEKSRLLSDRFSAERPKGSFSTLEIQRTEQGDSAMYLCASSPRDANTGELFFGEGSRLTVL.

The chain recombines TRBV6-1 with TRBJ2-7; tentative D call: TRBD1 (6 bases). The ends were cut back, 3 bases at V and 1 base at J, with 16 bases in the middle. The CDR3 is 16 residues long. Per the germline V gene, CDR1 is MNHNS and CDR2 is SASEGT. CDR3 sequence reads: CASSELGGRGSYEQYF. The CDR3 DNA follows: TGTGCCAGCAGTGAGCTCGGAGGCAGGGGTTCCTACGAGCAGTACTTC.

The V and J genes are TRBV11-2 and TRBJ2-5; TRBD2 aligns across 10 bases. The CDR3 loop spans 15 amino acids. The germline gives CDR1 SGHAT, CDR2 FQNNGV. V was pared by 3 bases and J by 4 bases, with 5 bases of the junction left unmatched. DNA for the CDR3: TGTGCCAGCAGCTTCGAGCGGGGGGGCCGAGAGACCCAGTACTTC. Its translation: CASSFERGGRETQYF.

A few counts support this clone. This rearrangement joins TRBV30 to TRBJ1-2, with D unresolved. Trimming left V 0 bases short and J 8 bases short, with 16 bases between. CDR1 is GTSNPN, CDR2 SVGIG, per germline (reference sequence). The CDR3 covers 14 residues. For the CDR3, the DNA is TGTGCCTGGAGTGTACGATATGGGAAATTGGGCTACACCTTC. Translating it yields CAWSVRYGKLGYTF.

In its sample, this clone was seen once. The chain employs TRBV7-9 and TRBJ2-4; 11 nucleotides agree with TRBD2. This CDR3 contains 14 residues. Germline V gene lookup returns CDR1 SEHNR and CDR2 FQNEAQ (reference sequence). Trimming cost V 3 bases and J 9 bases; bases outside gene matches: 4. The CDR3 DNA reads TGTGCCAGCAGCTTTTCTAGCGGGGGGCCCATTCAGTACTTC. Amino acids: CASSFSSGGPIQYF. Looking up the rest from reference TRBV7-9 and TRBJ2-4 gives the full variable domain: DTGVSQNPRHKITKRGQNVTFRCDPISEHNRLYWYRQTLGQGPEFLTYFQNEAQLEKSRLLSDRFSAERPKGSFSTLEIQRTEQGDSAMYLCASSFSSGGPIQYFGAGTRLSVL.

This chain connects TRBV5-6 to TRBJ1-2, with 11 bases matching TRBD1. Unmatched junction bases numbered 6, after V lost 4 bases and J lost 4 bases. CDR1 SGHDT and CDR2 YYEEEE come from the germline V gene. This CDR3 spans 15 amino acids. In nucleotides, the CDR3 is TGTGCCAGCAGCGTGGACAGGGGGCGATCCTATGGCTACACCTTC. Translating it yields CASSVDRGRSYGYTF. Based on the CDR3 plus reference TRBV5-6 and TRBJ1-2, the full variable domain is DAGVTQSPTHLIKTRGQQVTLRCSPKSGHDTVSWYQQALGQGPQFIFQYYEEEERQRGNFPDRFSGHQFPNYSSELNVNALLLGDSALYLCASSVDRGRSYGYTFGSGTRLTVV.

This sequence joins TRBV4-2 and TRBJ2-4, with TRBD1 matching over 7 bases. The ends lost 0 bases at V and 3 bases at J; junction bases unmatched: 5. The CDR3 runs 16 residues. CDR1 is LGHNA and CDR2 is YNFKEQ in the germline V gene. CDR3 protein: CASSQEPGGVKNIQYF. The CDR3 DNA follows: TGTGCCAGCAGCCAAGAGCCAGGGGGAGTCAAAAACATTCAGTACTTC.

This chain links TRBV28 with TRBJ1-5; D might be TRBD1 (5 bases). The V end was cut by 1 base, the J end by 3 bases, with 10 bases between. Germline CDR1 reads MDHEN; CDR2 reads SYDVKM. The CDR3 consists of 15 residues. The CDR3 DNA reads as TGTGCCAGCAGTTTATCTGGGGGGTACAATCAGCCCCAGCATTTT. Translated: CASSLSGGYNQPQHF.

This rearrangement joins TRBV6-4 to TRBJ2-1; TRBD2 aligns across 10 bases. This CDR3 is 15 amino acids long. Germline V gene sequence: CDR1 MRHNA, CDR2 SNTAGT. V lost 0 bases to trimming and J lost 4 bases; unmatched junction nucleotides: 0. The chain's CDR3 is CASSDSAGGYNEQFF. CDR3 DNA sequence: TGTGCCAGCAGTGACTCAGCGGGAGGGTACAATGAGCAGTTCTTC.

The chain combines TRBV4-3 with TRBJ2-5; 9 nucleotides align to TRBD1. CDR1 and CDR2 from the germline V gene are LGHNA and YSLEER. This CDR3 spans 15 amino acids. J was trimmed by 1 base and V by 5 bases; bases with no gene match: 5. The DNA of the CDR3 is TGCGCCAGCAGCGAGGAACAGGGGGCCCAAGAGACCCAGTACTTC. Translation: CASSEEQGAQETQYF.